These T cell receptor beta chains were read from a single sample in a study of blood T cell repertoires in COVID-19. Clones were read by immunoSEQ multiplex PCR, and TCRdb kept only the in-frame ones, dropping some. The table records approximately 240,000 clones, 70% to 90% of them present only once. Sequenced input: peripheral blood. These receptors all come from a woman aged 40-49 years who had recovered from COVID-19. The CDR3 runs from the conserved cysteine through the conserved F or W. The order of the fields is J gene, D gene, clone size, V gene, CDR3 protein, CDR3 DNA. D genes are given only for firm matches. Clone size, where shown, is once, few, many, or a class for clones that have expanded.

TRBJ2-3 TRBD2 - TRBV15 CTTSRDTTSGEVGHTQYF TGTACCACCAGCAGAGATACCACTAGCGGGGAGGTTGGGCATACGCAGTATTTT
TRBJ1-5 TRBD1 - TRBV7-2 CASSLGTGGNQPQHF TGTGCCAGCAGCTTAGGGACAGGGGGCAATCAGCCCCAGCATTTT
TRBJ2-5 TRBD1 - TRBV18 CASSPPQTGASQDQYF TGTGCCAGCTCACCACCCCAGACAGGGGCCTCCCAAGACCAGTACTTC
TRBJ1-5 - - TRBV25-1 CASSFGGSNQPQHF TGTGCCAGCAGTTTCGGGGGTAGCAATCAGCCCCAGCATTTT
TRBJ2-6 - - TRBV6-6 CAINIRGFGANVLTF TGTGCCATCAATATAAGGGGCTTTGGGGCCAACGTCCTGACTTTC
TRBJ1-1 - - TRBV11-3 CATKLVGGDTEAFF TGTGCCACCAAGCTGGTAGGGGGAGACACTGAAGCTTTCTTT
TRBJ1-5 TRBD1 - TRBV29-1 CSVKTGQHQPQHF TGCAGCGTCAAGACAGGGCAACATCAGCCCCAGCATTTT
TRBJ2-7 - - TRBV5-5 CASSPTPLTVQGGDTEQYF TGTGCCAGCAGCCCTACCCCCCTTACCGTCCAGGGCGGGGATACCGAGCAGTACTTC
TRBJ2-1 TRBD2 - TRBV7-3 CASSSAAPAVSGGEQFF TGTGCCAGCAGCTCAGCAGCTCCCGCGGTTAGCGGGGGTGAGCAGTTCTTC
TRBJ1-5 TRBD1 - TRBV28 CASTRGTGVHQPQHF TGTGCCAGCACCAGGGGTACAGGGGTCCATCAGCCCCAGCATTTT
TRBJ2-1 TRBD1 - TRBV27 CASSSGQEYNEQFF TGTGCCAGCAGTTCGGGACAGGAGTACAATGAGCAGTTCTTC
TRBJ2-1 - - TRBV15 CATSRDPNSYNEQFF TGTGCCACCAGCAGAGATCCCAACTCCTACAATGAGCAGTTCTTC
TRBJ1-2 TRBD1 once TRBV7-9 CASSATGQGHYGYTF TGTGCCAGCAGCGCCACGGGACAGGGGCACTATGGCTACACCTTC
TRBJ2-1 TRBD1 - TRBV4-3 CASSQEPGQSYNEQFF TGCGCCAGCAGCCAAGAGCCGGGACAGTCCTACAATGAGCAGTTCTTC
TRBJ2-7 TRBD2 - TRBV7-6 CASSLAAWPTSVASIGYF TGTGCCAGCAGCTTAGCCGCCTGGCCCACTAGCGTCGCAAGCATCGGGTACTTC
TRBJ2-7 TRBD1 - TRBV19 CASSIGVGTGTPISSYEQYF TGTGCCAGTAGTATAGGTGTGGGGACAGGGACTCCGATTAGCTCCTACGAGCAGTACTTC
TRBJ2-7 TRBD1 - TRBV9 CASSVGDRRSYEQYF TGTGCCAGCAGCGTAGGGGACAGGCGCTCCTACGAGCAGTACTTC
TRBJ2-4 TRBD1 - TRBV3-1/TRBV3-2 CASSQDQGTGGLGKNIQYF TGTGCCAGCAGCCAAGATCAGGGGACAGGGGGCCTGGGCAAAAACATTCAGTACTTC
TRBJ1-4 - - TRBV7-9 CASSLATVEKLFF TGTGCCAGCAGCTTAGCCACGGTCGAAAAACTGTTTTTT
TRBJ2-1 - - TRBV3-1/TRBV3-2 CASSQDWGQTSYNEQFF TGTGCCAGCAGCCAAGACTGGGGACAAACCTCCTACAATGAGCAGTTCTTC
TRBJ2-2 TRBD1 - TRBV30 CAWSIRSGGNTGELFF TGTGCCTGGAGTATCCGGTCAGGGGGGAACACCGGGGAGCTGTTTTTT
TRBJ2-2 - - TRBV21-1 CASSKARRLAGGNTGELFF TGTGCCAGCAGCAAAGCGAGGAGACTAGCGGGAGGCAACACCGGGGAGCTGTTTTTT
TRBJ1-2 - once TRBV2 CASSEGQNYGYTF TGTGCCAGCAGTGAAGGACAGAACTATGGCTACACCTTC
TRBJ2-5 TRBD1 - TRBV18 CASSPPRTGGIETQYF TGTGCCAGCTCACCGCCCCGGACAGGGGGAATTGAGACCCAGTACTTC
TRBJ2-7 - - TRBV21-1 CASSEGYHEQYF TGTGCCAGCAGCGAGGGTTACCACGAGCAGTACTTC
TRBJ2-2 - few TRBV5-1 CASSPVRGTGELFF TGCGCCAGCAGCCCGGTACGGGGGACCGGGGAGCTGTTTTTT
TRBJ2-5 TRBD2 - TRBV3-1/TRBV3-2 CASSRGLAGVQETQYF TGTGCCAGCAGCCGCGGACTAGCGGGGGTTCAGGAGACCCAGTACTTC
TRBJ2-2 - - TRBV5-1 CASSFQGQNTGELFF TGCGCCAGCAGCTTTCAGGGGCAAAACACCGGGGAGCTGTTTTTT
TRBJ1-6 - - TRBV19 CASTGSAYNSPLHF TGTGCCAGTACTGGTAGCGCCTATAATTCACCCCTCCACTTT
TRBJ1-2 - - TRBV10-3 CAIREEPNYGYTF TGTGCCATCCGGGAGGAACCAAACTATGGCTACACCTTC
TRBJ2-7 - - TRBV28 CASSLSATGSYEQYF TGTGCCAGCAGTTTATCCGCCACAGGCTCCTACGAGCAGTACTTC